What follows is one T cell receptor beta chain and its context. Its cognate antigen is unknown. Clones were read by immunoSEQ multiplex PCR, and TCRdb kept only the in-frame ones, dropping some. The data show approximately 150,000 clones, about nine tenths seen once. These data come from a study of T cell responses to AZD1222 COVID-19 vaccine. Study results and limitations: Only a handful of AZD1222 recipients, more than five in all, had baseline seropositivity.

V lost 2 bases and J lost 1, with 14 bases in between. CDR1 is SGHTA, CDR2 FQGNSA, per germline. This CDR3 is built from 16 residues. The source was peripheral blood, collected on day 0 of AZD1222 vaccination. V is TRBV7-2 and J is TRBJ2-5; tentative D call: TRBD2 (6 bases). This clonotype was obtained from an adult in good health. The CDR3 nucleotides read TGTGCCAGCAGCTTAATTAGGCGGGGCGGCCAAGAGACCCAGTACTTC. Translated, it gives CASSLIRRGGQETQYF.